The 17 T cell receptor beta chains below come from one sample, sequenced in a study of CD8 T cells in ankylosing spondylitis. TCRdb itself ran the 5' RACE reads through MiXCR, one entry per CDR3 protein. The sample holds around 430,000 distinct CDR3 sequences, roughly a sixth seen once. Whole-study results and caveats: In ankylosing spondylitis blood, a motif of roughly eight highly homologous TCR beta variants appeared characteristic.

Their antigen targets remain unknown. The specimen sequenced was blood, either unsorted or a sorted T cell fraction (not recorded which). These receptor sequences come from a male donor with ankylosing spondylitis.

This sequence joins TRBV5-6 and TRBJ1-1; D gene uncertain. Germline values: CDR1 SGHDT, CDR2 YYEEEE. This CDR3 spans 16 amino acids. The germline V and J ends were trimmed by 6 bases and 0 bases, with 18 bases remaining between them. In DNA form, the CDR3 reads TGTGCCAGCAACCCCTTGGCAGCGCCAATGAACACTGAAGCTTTCTTT. Encoded protein: CASNPLAAPMNTEAFF.

This clonotype has a count of ten or more. The rearrangement links TRBV20-1 to TRBJ1-1; TRBD1 is a possible D gene (5 bases). Germline assignment: CDR1 DFQATT and CDR2 SNEGSKA (reference sequence). The V end lost 5 bases, the J end lost 1 base, and 17 bases lay between the germline ends. This CDR3 is 15 amino acids long. The CDR3 spells CSAPSATTGNTEAFF. The CDR3 nucleotides are TGCAGTGCTCCTTCCGCAACAACAGGGAACACTGAAGCTTTCTTT.

This chain connects TRBV6-5 to TRBJ1-5; D is possibly TRBD1 (5 bases). Germline V lookup: CDR1 MNHEY, CDR2 SVGAGI. V dropped 4 bases and J dropped 1 base, with 14 bases sitting between them. The CDR3 has 16 amino acids. CDR3 in DNA: TGTGCCAGCAGTTCGGGGCTCACTCAAAGCAATCAGCCCCAGCATTTT. The encoded protein is CASSSGLTQSNQPQHF.

This chain connects TRBV20-1 to TRBJ2-1; D possibly corresponds to TRBD2 (5 bases). V shed 0 bases and J shed 0 bases, with 15 bases lying between them. The CDR3 extends over 17 amino acids. Germline V gene data show CDR1 as DFQATT and CDR2 as SNEGSKA (reference sequence). The CDR3, as DNA: TGCAGTGCTAGAGATGAATCGGCTAGCCCCTCCTACAATGAGCAGTTCTTC. This codes for CSARDESASPSYNEQFF.

J is TRBJ2-7 and V is TRBV5-5, with D perhaps matching TRBD1 (5 bases). From germline, CDR1 is SGHKS and CDR2 YYEKEE (reference sequence). V was cut by 4 bases and J by 5 bases, with 13 bases left in between. This CDR3 has 13 amino acids. The CDR3 reads CASSRTGDHEQYF. The DNA of the CDR3 is TGTGCCAGCAGCCGAACAGGAGACCACGAGCAGTACTTC. The complete variable domain, with remaining parts taken from reference TRBV5-5 and TRBJ2-7, reads DAGVTQSPTHLIKTRGQQVTLRCSPISGHKSVSWYQQVLGQGPQFIFQYYEKEERGRGNFPDRFSARQFPNYSSELNVNALLLGDSALYLCASSRTGDHEQYFGPGTRLTVT.

The chain combines TRBV10-3 with TRBJ1-1; D unclear. The V end was cut by 8 bases, the J end by 4 bases, with 11 bases between. Germline V gives CDR1 ENHRY, CDR2 SYGVKD. This CDR3 comprises 12 residues. The CDR3 DNA sequence: TGTGCCATCGGGAGGACGGGCACTGAAGCTTTCTTT. Protein product: CAIGRTGTEAFF.

Many counts were recorded for this clonotype. The V call is TRBV7-6, the J call TRBJ1-1, with a tentative D call TRBD1 (5 bases). The germline V and J ends were trimmed by 3 bases and 1 base, with 6 bases remaining between them. The CDR3 has 13 amino acids. Germline V gene sequence: CDR1 SGHVS, CDR2 FNYEAQ. CDR3 nucleotides: TGTGCCAGCAGCTTGACAGAGAACACTGAAGCTTTCTTT. Its translation is CASSLTENTEAFF.

This clonotype was recorded a few times. The chain joins TRBV6-1 to TRBJ2-7; 7 nucleotides align to TRBD1. The CDR3 runs 13 residues. V was clipped by 7 bases and J by 3 bases; unmatched bases: 6. Germline V gene data show CDR1 as MNHNS and CDR2 as SASEGT. This CDR3 is CASTLAGGYEQYF. As DNA, the CDR3 is TGTGCCAGCACCCTCGCAGGGGGCTACGAGCAGTACTTC.

This clonotype was seen a few times. The rearrangement uses TRBV5-1 and TRBJ1-4, with a possible D match to TRBD1 (5 bases). The germline gives CDR1 SGHRS, CDR2 YFSETQ. This CDR3 spans 16 amino acids. Trimming removed 0 bases at V and 4 bases at J, with 13 bases between. CDR3 in amino acids: CASSLESGGGNEKLFF. CDR3 in DNA: TGCGCCAGCAGCTTGGAATCGGGGGGTGGTAATGAAAAACTGTTTTTT.

The chain uses TRBV6-2 or TRBV6-3 and TRBJ2-7; 9 bases are shared with TRBD1. The CDR3 covers 12 residues. After removal of 10 bases from V and 4 bases from J, the junction contained 5 bases not matched to a gene. Germline CDR1 and CDR2: MNHEY and SVGEGT. The CDR3 reads CATADRGYEQYF. In DNA, the CDR3 is TGTGCCACCGCGGACAGGGGTTACGAGCAGTACTTC.

The rearrangement uses TRBV7-6 and TRBJ2-7; TRBD2 is a possible D gene (7 bases). The CDR3 runs to 15 residues. CDR1 and CDR2 from the germline V gene are SGHVS and FNYEAQ. The V and J ends lost 1 base and 3 bases respectively, with 13 bases between them. For the CDR3, the DNA is TGTGCCAGCAGCTTAGAGGGGGGGCCCCACTACGAGCAGTACTTC. Translating it yields CASSLEGGPHYEQYF. Together with reference TRBV7-6 and TRBJ2-7, the CDR3 gives the full variable domain: GAGVSQSPRYKVTKRGQDVALRCDPISGHVSLYWYRQALGQGPEFLTYFNYEAQQDKSGLPNDRFSAERPEGSISTLTIQRTEQRDSAMYRCASSLEGGPHYEQYFGPGTRLTVT.

The CDR3 region is CASSGVGRRDQYF. The CDR3 DNA follows: TGTGCCAGCAGTGGGGTAGGAAGGCGAGATCAGTACTTC. The V and J genes are TRBV2 and TRBJ2-4, with D unclear. CDR3 length equals 13 residues. From germline, CDR1 is SNHLY and CDR2 FYNNEI. V lost 4 bases and J 12 bases, leaving 16 bases between the germline ends.

The chain employs TRBV5-4 and TRBJ2-5, with 9 positions matching TRBD2. CDR1 and CDR2 (germline): SGHNT, YYREEE (reference sequence). The CDR3 covers 15 residues. With V trimmed by 6 bases and J by 5 bases, 11 bases remained unmatched. Written as DNA, the CDR3 is TGTGCCAGCATTGATAGCGGGGGCCGGGGGGAGACCCAGTACTTC. Translation gives CASIDSGGRGETQYF.

This clonotype was counted between two and nine times. V gene TRBV11-2 combines with J gene TRBJ1-2, with D possibly matching TRBD1 (6 bases). Trimming shortened V by 3 bases and J by 2 bases, and 31 bases separated the two germline ends. The CDR3 sequence is 21 residues long. Germline-derived CDR1 and CDR2 are SGHAT and FQNNGV. DNA for the CDR3: TGTGCCAGCAGCTTTCCATCAGGGGCGGCCCGACCGTCACCGGGAAACTATGGCTACACCTTC. As protein: CASSFPSGAARPSPGNYGYTF.

This clonotype was counted only a few times. V is TRBV20-1 and J is TRBJ2-7; D unresolved. The germline V gene has CDR1 DFQATT and CDR2 SNEGSKA (reference sequence). The CDR3 is made up of 12 amino acids. Trimming pared 7 bases from V and 1 base from J, leaving 11 bases between. The chain's CDR3 is CSVPSRSYEQYF. CDR3 DNA: TGCAGTGTCCCATCCAGATCCTACGAGCAGTACTTC.

A few counts support this clonotype. This chain's CDR3 is CASKARGEQFF. CDR3 bases: TGTGCCAGCAAAGCTAGAGGGGAGCAGTTCTTC. The chain carries TRBV12-3 or TRBV12-4 and TRBJ2-1; D may be TRBD2 (5 bases). The CDR3 spans 11 residues. V shed 7 bases and J shed 10 bases, with 11 bases lying between them.

This clonotype was seen repeatedly, ten times or more. This chain uses TRBV5-1 with TRBJ2-1, with 9 bases that match TRBD1. CDR3 size: 15 residues. CDR1 SGHRS and CDR2 YFSETQ come from the germline V gene. With 5 bases clipped from V and 0 bases from J, the junction kept 3 bases outside the gene matches. The CDR3 spells CASSSTGGSYNEQFF. In nucleotides, the CDR3 is TGCGCCAGCAGTTCGACAGGGGGCTCCTACAATGAGCAGTTCTTC.